This T cell receptor (beta chain) emerged from a study of shared clonotypes between healthy human individuals. Across the study: A couple of women and a few men aged 18 to 49 served as donors. Overall study findings and caveats: Genetic and exposure-history diversity was limited by the few donors.

In the case of this clone: The antigen remains unidentified.

TCRdb's table, derived via immunoSEQ multiplex PCR, lists solely in-frame clones and lacks some. The data show some 2,000,000 clones, approximately 95% seen once. Donors, healthy HIV-negative adults, lacked recent acute infections or vaccinations. Both subsets, CD45RA+ naive and CD45RA-negative memory, were split from the CD4+ cells. The sequence came from a man aged 18-30 years in good health. Sequencing input: naive CD4+ T cells sorted from blood. The subset was: CD45RA+ positively selected.

The DNA of the CDR3 is TGTGCCAGCTCACCCTCAGTTGGGAGGGAGTCGGCCACAGATACGCAGTATTTT. It yields the protein CASSPSVGRESATDTQYF. This chain links TRBV18 with TRBJ2-3, with TRBD2 matching 7 bases. CDR3 length: 18 residues. The J segment lost 2 bases and the V segment lost 3 bases, leaving 14 bases of the junction unmatched. Germline values: CDR1 KGHSH, CDR2 LQKENI.